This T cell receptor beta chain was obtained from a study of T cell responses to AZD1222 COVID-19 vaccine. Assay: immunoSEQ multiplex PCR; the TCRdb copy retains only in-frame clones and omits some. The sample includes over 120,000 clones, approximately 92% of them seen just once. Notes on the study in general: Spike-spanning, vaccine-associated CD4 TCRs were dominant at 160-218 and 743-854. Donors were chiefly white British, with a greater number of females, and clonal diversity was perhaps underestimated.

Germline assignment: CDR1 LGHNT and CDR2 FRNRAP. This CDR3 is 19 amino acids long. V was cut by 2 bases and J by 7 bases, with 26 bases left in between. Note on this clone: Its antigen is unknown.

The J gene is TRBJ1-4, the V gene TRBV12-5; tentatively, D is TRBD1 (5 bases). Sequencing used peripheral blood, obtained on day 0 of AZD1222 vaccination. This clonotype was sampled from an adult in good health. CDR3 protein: CASGLTFFGSRGEAEKLFF. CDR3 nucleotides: TGTGCTAGTGGTTTGACCTTCTTCGGGAGCCGGGGGGAGGCTGAAAAACTGTTTTTT. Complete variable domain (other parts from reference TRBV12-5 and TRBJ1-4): DARVTQTPRHKVTEMGQEVTMRCQPILGHNTVFWYRQTMMQGLELLAYFRNRAPLDDSGMPKDRFSAEMPDATLATLKIQPSEPRDSAVYFCASGLTFFGSRGEAEKLFFGSGTQLSVL.